The rows below give T cell receptor beta chains drawn from one sample of a study of blood T cell repertoires in COVID-19. TCRdb's table, derived via immunoSEQ multiplex PCR, lists solely in-frame clones and lacks some. The sample consists of 90,000 to 140,000 clones, around 84% of them appearing once. Sequencing used peripheral blood. Every receptor here comes from a woman aged 80 or over with acute or convalescent COVID-19. The CDR3 runs from the conserved cysteine through the conserved F or W. The order of the fields is clone size, J gene, D gene, V gene, CDR3 DNA, CDR3 protein. The D gene is left open where the match is weak. Clone size is stated in some rows and not others, as once, few, many or a class when expanded.

>-|TRBJ2-1|-|TRBV11-3
TGTGCCAGCAGCCGAATTAGCGGAGATTACAATGAGCAGTTCTTC
CASSRISGDYNEQFF
>-|TRBJ2-1|TRBD1|TRBV7-2
TGTGCCAGCAGCTTAGGGTGGACAGGGGACCTGAATGAGCAGTTCTTC
CASSLGWTGDLNEQFF
>-|TRBJ1-1|TRBD1|TRBV7-6
TGTGCCAGCAGCAGGGAAATAGGGGGCGCGGGGTCCACTGAAGCTTTCTTT
CASSREIGGAGSTEAFF
>once|TRBJ1-5|-|TRBV2
TGTGCCAGCAGGGAGGGGCTGAGCAATCAGCCCCAGCATTTT
CASREGLSNQPQHF
>-|TRBJ2-7|-|TRBV6-5
TGTGCCAGCACTCTGGGCGCGTTCCCCTCCTACGAGCAGTACTTC
CASTLGAFPSYEQYF
>-|TRBJ2-5|TRBD2|TRBV2
TGTGCCAGCAGTGCCCGGAGCGGGAGGGCCTCGGAGACCCAGTACTTC
CASSARSGRASETQYF
>-|TRBJ2-1|TRBD2|TRBV5-1
TGCGCCAGCAGCCCCCTCCCCGGGACTAGCGGGCAAGAGCAGTTCTTC
CASSPLPGTSGQEQFF
>-|TRBJ2-5|TRBD2|TRBV24-1
TGTGCCACCAGTGACCCGAGCGGGGGCATGAGCGGTCTGATAGAGACCCAGTACTTC
CATSDPSGGMSGLIETQYF
>-|TRBJ2-1|TRBD2|TRBV24-1
TGTGCCACCAGTGAAGTTAGCGGGTCTAACTCCTACAATGAGCAGTTCTTC
CATSEVSGSNSYNEQFF
>-|TRBJ2-2|TRBD1|TRBV5-4
TGTGCCAGCAGCTTGGCCCGTCCCGGACAGGGTATAGGAGGGGAGCTGTTTTTT
CASSLARPGQGIGGELFF
>-|TRBJ2-5|TRBD1|TRBV7-7
TGTGCCAGCAGCTCGGGACAGGGTAGCCAAGAGACCCAGTACTTC
CASSSGQGSQETQYF
>few|TRBJ2-3|TRBD1|TRBV5-4
TGTGCCAGCAGAAATTCACAGGGGGCGTCGGATACGCAGTATTTT
CASRNSQGASDTQYF
>few|TRBJ1-6|TRBD1|TRBV27
TGTGCCAGCAGTTTAAGGGACAGGGCGAGTGCACCCCTCCACTTT
CASSLRDRASAPLHF
>-|TRBJ2-7|-|TRBV29-1
TGCAGCGTTCGAATCAGGGTCGAGGAGCAGTACTTC
CSVRIRVEEQYF
>-|TRBJ2-4|-|TRBV29-1
TGCAGCGTCCAGGGTAATCGAAACATTCAGTACTTC
CSVQGNRNIQYF
>-|TRBJ1-5|-|TRBV4-3
TGCGCCAGCAGCCTCTCCTATGGACAACACAATCAGCCCCAGCATTTT
CASSLSYGQHNQPQHF